This T cell receptor beta chain was identified during a study of shared clonotypes between healthy human individuals. General study findings and limits: How much donors shared clonotypes was expected to be affected by sequencing depth. Donor scarcity curtailed the genetic and exposure-history diversity represented herein.

Sequencing was at deep level. For every subset, genomic DNA was evenly distributed across several immunoSEQ plates. The table came from immunoSEQ multiplex PCR; TCRdb's copy has only in-frame clones and leaves some out. This table has around 530,000 clones, around 80% appearing once. This clone has more than one count but fewer than ten. Antigen unknown. This clonotype originated in a woman in her thirties or forties in good health. Some clones in this sample may be carry-over from other donors' samples. Sequencing was performed on PBMCs.

The CDR3 nucleotides are TGCGCCAGCAGCCAGGCGGGGAACACCTACAATGAGCAGTTCTTC. Translation gives CASSQAGNTYNEQFF. The chain employs TRBV5-1 and TRBJ2-1; TRBD2 might be the D (6 bases). The CDR3 covers 15 residues. Trimming pared 4 bases from V and 2 bases from J, leaving 13 bases between. Germline CDR1 and CDR2: SGHRS and YFSETQ.